Presented here are 22 T cell receptor beta chains from one specimen sequenced in a study of PD-1 blockade in classical Hodgkin lymphoma. Relapses following autologous stem cell transplantation were seen in all patients, with brentuximab vedotin exposure varying. The method was immunoSEQ multiplex PCR; TCRdb's version includes in-frame clones alone and lacks a portion of them. Counted here are some 16,000 clones, approximately 60% occurring once; the ten biggest clones make up about 9%. This specimen was peripheral blood mononuclear cells (PBMCs), taken before the second cycle of nivolumab. These receptors all come from a human donor with classical Hodgkin lymphoma.

The rearrangement links TRBV5-5 to TRBJ2-2; a weak D match, TRBD2 (5 bases). The CDR3 is made up of 16 amino acids. V was shortened by 1 base and J by 4 bases, with 14 bases between the two germline ends. In germline, CDR1 is SGHKS, CDR2 YYEKEE (reference sequence). The CDR3, as DNA: TGTGCCAGCAGCTTGCGGGGTTGGCAGAGCACCGGGGAGCTGTTTTTT. Its protein product is CASSLRGWQSTGELFF.

The rearrangement uses TRBV6-5 and TRBJ2-2; unclear D gene. Germline V lookup: CDR1 MNHEY, CDR2 SVGAGI. V was clipped by 2 bases and J by 3 bases, with 7 bases between them. This CDR3 contains 14 residues. CDR3: CASSYNSDTGELFF. CDR3 in DNA: TGTGCCAGCAGTTACAACTCCGACACCGGGGAGCTGTTTTTT.

This clone is a singleton in its sample. The V and J genes are TRBV27 and TRBJ2-5, with 10 bases fitting TRBD2. Gene TRBJ2-7 matches the end of the DNA better, so the J call may be wrong. The germline gives CDR1 MNHEY, CDR2 SMNVEV (reference sequence). The CDR3 contains 14 residues. The chain's CDR3 is CASSLLAGDYEQYF. Here the CDR3 DNA reads TGTGCCAGCAGTTTACTAGCGGGAGATTACGAGCAGTACTTC.

The V and J genes are TRBV5-1 and TRBJ1-5; 7 nucleotides align to TRBD1. Germline V lookup: CDR1 SGHRS, CDR2 YFSETQ. V shed 0 bases, J shed 2 bases, and the junction held 2 bases outside the gene matches. This CDR3 has 15 amino acids. The CDR3 DNA is TGCGCCAGCAGCTTGGACGGACAGGGCAATCAGCCCCAGCATTTT. Translated: CASSLDGQGNQPQHF.

V is TRBV19 and J is TRBJ2-1; the match to TRBD1 covers 11 bases. The CDR3 is made up of 14 amino acids. Germline-derived CDR1 and CDR2 are LNHDA and SQIVND (reference sequence). V lost 5 bases and J lost 3; bases outside the gene matches: 0. The CDR3 region has the DNA TGTGCCAGTAGTGGGACAGGGGGCTACAATGAGCAGTTCTTC. This gives the protein CASSGTGGYNEQFF.

By frequency in the sample, this clone is medium-sized. This rearrangement joins TRBV5-1 to TRBJ1-1; D gene uncertain. CDR3 length: 13 residues. CDR1 SGHRS and CDR2 YFSETQ come from the germline V gene. Trimming took 2 bases from V and 2 from J, leaving 7 bases between them. CDR3 sequence reads: CASSFTGNTEAFF. In DNA, the CDR3 is TGCGCCAGCAGCTTTACGGGCAACACTGAAGCTTTCTTT. Looking up the rest from reference TRBV5-1 and TRBJ1-1 gives the full variable domain: KAGVTQTPRYLIKTRGQQVTLSCSPISGHRSVSWYQQTPGQGLQFLFEYFSETQRNKGNFPGRFSGRQFSNSRSEMNVSTLELGDSALYLCASSFTGNTEAFFGQGTRLTVV.

The rearrangement links TRBV29-1 to TRBJ1-1, with D hard to call. Germline loops: CDR1 SQVTM, CDR2 ANQGSEA. The CDR3 is 11 amino acids. Trimming shortened V by 3 bases and J by 8 bases, and 10 bases separated the two germline ends. In nucleotides, the CDR3 is TGCAGCGTTGATCAGGCAAGAGAAGCTTTCTTT. Encoded protein: CSVDQAREAFF.

This clone was detected only once. V and J are TRBV6-4 and TRBJ2-1; D is unresolved. The CDR3 extends over 15 amino acids. Germline V CDR1 and CDR2: MRHNA, SNTAGT. V was shortened by 1 base and J by 0 bases, with 7 bases between the two germline ends. In nucleotides, the CDR3 is TGTGCCAGCAGTGACTTCCCCAGCTCCTACAATGAGCAGTTCTTC. This translates into CASSDFPSSYNEQFF.

This clone was seen a single time. The chain is built from TRBV7-7 and TRBJ2-5; TRBD2 matches 10 bases. Unmatched junction bases numbered 1, after V lost 4 bases and J lost 2 bases. Germline CDR1 reads SSHAT; CDR2 reads FNYEAQ (reference sequence). CDR3 length: 14 amino acids. In DNA form, the CDR3 reads TGTGCCAGCAGCTCGGGACTAGCGCAAGAGACCCAGTACTTC. Translating gives CASSSGLAQETQYF.

The sample holds a few counts of this clone. The chain combines TRBV7-9 with TRBJ2-1; D possibly corresponds to TRBD2 (6 bases). The V gene's germline CDR1 is SEHNR and CDR2 FQNEAQ (reference sequence). The CDR3 runs to 13 residues. Trimming cost V 5 bases and J 9 bases, with 14 bases left between them. For the CDR3, the DNA is TGTGCCAGCAGCAGGGACTCCCTGGGTGAGCAGTTCTTC. Translating gives CASSRDSLGEQFF.

CDR3 nucleotides: TGTGCCACCCGCCAATCAACGGAGTCAGATACGCAGTATTTT. Its translation: CATRQSTESDTQYF. J is TRBJ2-3 and V is TRBV4-2; D gene uncertain. The CDR3 has 14 amino acids. V was pared by 10 bases and J by 4 bases, with 18 bases between. CDR1 LGHNA and CDR2 YNFKEQ come from the germline V gene.

The chain is built from TRBV27 and TRBJ1-5; D might be TRBD1 (5 bases). The V end lost 6 bases, the J end lost 7 bases, and 13 bases lay between the germline ends. This CDR3 region has 13 residues. Per germline, CDR1 MNHEY and CDR2 SMNVEV (reference sequence). This CDR3 is CASSPLGGQPQHF. CDR3 DNA: TGTGCCAGCAGCCCATTGGGGGGGCAGCCCCAGCATTTT.

The J gene is TRBJ2-1, the V gene TRBV4-1; 11 bases map to TRBD2. CDR1 and CDR2 from the germline V gene are MGHRA and YSYEKL. The CDR3 extends over 16 amino acids. V shed 0 bases and J 7 bases; nucleotides not matched to a gene: 5. The CDR3 DNA is TGCGCCAGCAGCCAAGAAACTAGCGGGAGAGGGAATGAGCAGTTCTTC. It specifies CASSQETSGRGNEQFF.

The chain couples TRBV28 to TRBJ1-1; the D is unclear. Germline V gene sequence: CDR1 MDHEN, CDR2 SYDVKM. Trimming shortened V by 5 bases and J by 6 bases, and 16 bases separated the two germline ends. CDR3 size: 14 residues. DNA for the CDR3: TGTGCCAGCAGTCCCCCCGGGTTGAGCGCTGAAGCTTTCTTT. Protein sequence: CASSPPGLSAEAFF. The complete variable domain, with remaining parts taken from reference TRBV28 and TRBJ1-1, reads DVKVTQSSRYLVKRTGEKVFLECVQDMDHENMFWYRQDPGLGLRLIYFSYDVKMKEKGDIPEGYSVSREKKERFSLILESASTNQTSMYLCASSPPGLSAEAFFGQGTRLTVV.

The J gene is TRBJ2-5, the V gene TRBV7-9, with a tentative D call TRBD2 (7 bases). The CDR3 totals 18 residues. The V gene lost 1 base and the J gene lost 5 bases, with 23 bases spanning the gap. CDR1 SEHNR and CDR2 FQNEAQ come from the germline V gene (reference sequence). The CDR3 DNA reads TGTGCCAGCAGCTTAGATTACTCCGGGGGGCTCATGGGGGAGACCCAGTACTTC. Protein product: CASSLDYSGGLMGETQYF. Together with reference TRBV7-9 and TRBJ2-5, the CDR3 gives the full variable domain: DTGVSQNPRHKITKRGQNVTFRCDPISEHNRLYWYRQTLGQGPEFLTYFQNEAQLEKSRLLSDRFSAERPKGSFSTLEIQRTEQGDSAMYLCASSLDYSGGLMGETQYFGPGTRLLVL.

The genes are TRBV11-1 and TRBJ2-5; TRBD2 matches 7 bases. The CDR3 is 14 residues long. V gave up 6 bases and J gave up 5 bases; unmatched junction bases: 9. Looked up from germline, CDR1 is SGHAT and CDR2 is FQDESV (reference sequence). The CDR3 sequence: CASSDPGRDETQYF. For the CDR3, the DNA is TGTGCCAGCAGTGATCCGGGGAGGGATGAGACCCAGTACTTC. The full variable domain, with the rest looked up from reference TRBV11-1 and TRBJ2-5, is EAEVAQSPRYKITEKSQAVAFWCDPISGHATLYWYRQILGQGPELLVQFQDESVVDDSQLPKDRFSAERLKGVDSTLKIQPAELGDSAMYLCASSDPGRDETQYFGPGTRLLVL.

The J gene is TRBJ2-5, the V gene TRBV11-1; D may be TRBD2 (5 bases). Trimming cost V 1 base and J 3 bases, with 15 bases left between them. Looked up from germline, CDR1 is SGHAT and CDR2 is FQDESV (reference sequence). The CDR3 extends over 16 amino acids. The DNA for the CDR3 is TGTGCCAGCAGCTTAGGGACTTCAAACCCCAAAGAGACCCAGTACTTC. It is translated as CASSLGTSNPKETQYF.

V is TRBV7-2 and J is TRBJ2-3, with D maybe TRBD1 (5 bases). Trimming cost V 1 base and J 5 bases, with 13 bases left between them. Germline-derived CDR1 and CDR2 are SGHTA and FQGNSA. The CDR3 sequence is 15 residues long. CDR3 protein: CASSLDLSDRDTQYF. CDR3 sequence (DNA): TGTGCCAGCAGCTTAGATCTGAGCGACAGAGATACGCAGTATTTT. The full variable domain, completed using reference TRBV7-2 and TRBJ2-3, is GAGVSQSPSNKVTEKGKDVELRCDPISGHTALYWYRQSLGQGLEFLIYFQGNSAPDKSGLPSDRFSAERTGGSVSTLTIQRTQQEDSAVYLCASSLDLSDRDTQYFGPGTRLTVL.

The chain uses TRBV7-2 and TRBJ2-5; 15 nucleotides line up with TRBD2. The CDR3 spans 16 residues. Germline V gives CDR1 SGHTA, CDR2 FQGNSA. Trimming at V came to 5 bases and at J to 3 bases, leaving 4 bases not matched to a gene. The CDR3, as DNA: TGTGCCAGCAGCCGGACTAGCGGGAGGGGCGAAGAGACCCAGTACTTC. Its translation: CASSRTSGRGEETQYF.

The rearrangement links TRBV27 to TRBJ2-1; TRBD2 matches at 7 bases. The CDR3 is 15 amino acids. CDR1 is MNHEY and CDR2 is SMNVEV in the germline V gene (reference sequence). With 0 bases clipped from V and 4 bases from J, the junction kept 3 bases outside the gene matches. The chain's CDR3 is CASSLSVGGYNEQFF. CDR3 DNA sequence: TGTGCCAGCAGTTTATCGGTGGGGGGGTACAATGAGCAGTTCTTC.

The CDR3 loop is CSASIGNTIYF. The CDR3 nucleotides are TGCAGTGCTAGCATTGGAAACACCATATATTTT. V usage is TRBV20-1 and J usage is TRBJ1-3; D unclear. Looked up from germline, CDR1 is DFQATT and CDR2 is SNEGSKA (reference sequence). This CDR3 comprises 11 residues. Deletions cut 3 bases from V and 3 bases from J, with 3 bases between.

The CDR3, as DNA: TGTGCCAGTAGCATCGGTTCGGGGGCCTACGAGCAGTACTTC. It encodes CASSIGSGAYEQYF. J is TRBJ2-7 and V is TRBV19, with D perhaps matching TRBD2 (6 bases). Germline CDR1 is LNHDA and CDR2 is SQIVND (reference sequence). V was cut by 6 bases and J by 2 bases, with 14 bases left in between. CDR3 length: 14 residues.